Listed here are 22 T cell receptor beta chains from one sample, sequenced in a study of CXCR3-negative and CXCR3-positive naive CD8 T cells. Overall study findings and caveats: More hydrophobic TRB CDR3s were found in CXCR3-positive naive cells than in CXCR3-negative naive cells.

Antigens of these TCRs are unknown. Via 5' RACE with UMI labels, TRB cDNA libraries were prepared. One entry per CDR3 protein, without DNA, is what TCRdb gives after re-calling the 5' RACE reads. Its table lists tens of thousands of distinct CDR3 sequences. Sequencing was done on a sample of naive CXCR3+ CD8+ T cells from blood. Documented subset: CD45RO-CCR7+CD27+CD95- naive CD8+ T cells expressing CXCR3 (TNR3+). The receptors were gathered from a human donor in good health. Some clones in this sample may be carry-over from other donors' samples.

The chain couples TRBV5-1 to TRBJ2-7; TCRdb names TRBD1, which stays unverified in the absence of DNA. Germline V gene sequence: CDR1 SGHRS, CDR2 YFSETQ. CDR3 length: 16 residues. The CDR3 protein is CASSPKTGQGSYEQYF.

The chain has TRBV11-2 and TRBJ1-2. There are 14 residues in the CDR3. CDR1 SGHAT and CDR2 FQNNGV come from the germline V gene. This chain's CDR3 is CASSSTPALYGYTF.

This sequence joins TRBV28 and TRBJ2-1; TCRdb names TRBD2, which stays unverified in the absence of DNA. The CDR3 is 12 amino acids. Germline V lookup: CDR1 MDHEN, CDR2 SYDVKM. The CDR3 region is CASSLDSGDPFF.

This sequence joins TRBV5-1 and TRBJ2-2; TCRdb's D gene call, TRBD2, goes unchecked for lack of DNA. The CDR3 has 20 amino acids. From germline, CDR1 is SGHRS and CDR2 YFSETQ. CDR3 protein: CASTLHSKGSNPFGAGELFF.

The genes are TRBV11-2 and TRBJ2-1. Germline CDR1 is SGHAT and CDR2 is FQNNGV. This CDR3 comprises 13 residues. The CDR3 region is CASSLDPYNEHFF. The variable domain in full, completed from reference TRBV11-2 and TRBJ2-1, reads EAGVAQSPRYKIIEKRQSVAFWCNPISGHATLYWYQQILGQGPKLLIQFQNNGVVDDSQLPKDRFSAERLKGVDSTLKIQPAKLEDSAVYLCASSLDPYNEHFFGPGTRLTVL.

The V call is TRBV6-4, the J call TRBJ2-2; the D call from TCRdb, TRBD1, cannot be confirmed without DNA. From germline, CDR1 is MRHNA and CDR2 SNTAGT. The length of the CDR3 is 14 residues. CDR3: CASRLDRVTGELFF.

The chain recombines TRBV7-2 with TRBJ1-2; the TCRdb D gene call, TRBD1, has no DNA to confirm it. This CDR3 has 16 amino acids. Germline assignment: CDR1 SGHTA and CDR2 FQGNSA. CDR3 residues: CASSLAIAGSNYGYTF.

This chain joins TRBV5-5 and TRBJ2-2. This CDR3 spans 14 amino acids. Germline CDR1 and CDR2: SGHKS and YYEKEE (reference sequence). The CDR3: CASSRSTGTGELFF. The whole variable domain, filled in from reference TRBV5-5 and TRBJ2-2, reads DAGVTQSPTHLIKTRGQQVTLRCSPISGHKSVSWYQQVLGQGPQFIFQYYEKEERGRGNFPDRFSARQFPNYSSELNVNALLLGDSALYLCASSRSTGTGELFFGEGSRLTVL.

The chain carries TRBV7-9 and TRBJ1-1; TCRdb picks TRBD1, but there is no DNA to check that call. The germline CDR1 and CDR2 sequences are SEHNR and FQNEAQ (reference sequence). The CDR3 is 15 residues long. The CDR3 spells CASSARDRGHAEAFF.

The CDR3 spells CASKMRGSYNEQFF. V usage is TRBV28 and J usage is TRBJ2-1. The CDR3 spans 14 residues. The germline V gene has CDR1 MDHEN and CDR2 SYDVKM.

This chain links TRBV7-8 with TRBJ2-1; absent DNA, TCRdb's TRBD1 call cannot be checked. Germline loops: CDR1 SGHVS, CDR2 FQNEAQ. The CDR3 covers 15 residues. CDR3 sequence reads: CASSWNSGRNNEQFF.

The CDR3 sequence is CASSYGTPGLRHEQFF. The chain links TRBV6-5 to TRBJ2-1; there is no DNA to check the TCRdb D call of TRBD2. This CDR3 is built from 16 residues. Germline values: CDR1 MNHEY, CDR2 SVGAGI.

The chain recombines TRBV2 with TRBJ2-2; TCRdb gives TRBD1 as the D gene, but with no DNA this cannot be confirmed. The CDR3 is 16 residues long. CDR1 SNHLY and CDR2 FYNNEI come from the germline V gene. The CDR3: CASSGTGSRRSGELFF.

This chain links TRBV29-1 with TRBJ2-5. The germline V gene has CDR1 SQVTM and CDR2 ANQGSEA. This CDR3 contains 13 residues. CDR3: CSVVHTNQETQYF.

This sequence joins TRBV7-9 and TRBJ2-7. Per germline, CDR1 SEHNR and CDR2 FQNEAQ (reference sequence). This CDR3 spans 12 amino acids. CDR3 sequence reads: CASSLAALEQYF.

CDR3 loop: CASSSTSGIYNEQFF. The chain employs TRBV12-3 or TRBV12-4 and TRBJ2-1; TCRdb's assignment of TRBD2 cannot be checked, as there is no DNA. This CDR3 spans 15 amino acids.

This chain links TRBV4-1 with TRBJ1-4; TCRdb reports TRBD1, a call that lacks DNA to check it against. Germline CDR1 and CDR2: MGHRA and YSYEKL. The CDR3 consists of 17 residues. The CDR3 loop is CASSQDKGQGGREKLFF.

The chain couples TRBV6-2 or TRBV6-3 to TRBJ1-1; TCRdb's D gene call, TRBD1, goes unchecked for lack of DNA. This CDR3 is built from 16 residues. CDR1 and CDR2 from the germline V gene are MNHEY and SVGEGT. The CDR3 is CASSIGTGVVQPEAFF.

The chain carries TRBV28 and TRBJ2-7; as DNA is missing, the TRBD1 call by TCRdb cannot be tested. CDR1 is MDHEN, CDR2 SYDVKM, per germline. The CDR3 spans 15 residues. The CDR3 region is CASSFRGLGNYEQYF.

The rearrangement links TRBV5-4 to TRBJ2-2; TCRdb indicates TRBD1, and absent DNA this call remains unverified. Germline lookup yields CDR1 SGHNT and CDR2 YYREEE (reference sequence). CDR3 size: 14 residues. The CDR3 spells CASSLGTGFGELFF.

V is TRBV28 and J is TRBJ1-1; checking the TCRdb D call of TRBD1 is not possible without DNA. There are 15 residues in the CDR3. The germline CDR1 and CDR2 sequences are MDHEN and SYDVKM. The CDR3 spells CASSLFDREIPEAFF.

The chain couples TRBV27 to TRBJ2-7; TCRdb calls TRBD1, which cannot be checked without DNA. The CDR3 totals 15 residues. CDR1 MNHEY and CDR2 SMNVEV come from the germline V gene (reference sequence). CDR3 amino acids: CASSPRDRVSYEQYF.